This record looks at one T cell receptor beta chain sequence and its context. Its antigen remains unidentified. The PCR ran on 60 Vbeta and 13 Jbeta primers. This table comes from immunoSEQ multiplex PCR, and its TCRdb copy is limited to in-frame clones, with some not included. The sample has under 200,000 clones; roughly 79% are singletons. The data were obtained in a study of cytomegalovirus exposure and HLA in healthy donors. On the study more broadly: A data release that came early held some 79 million unique TCRs from HLA-typed donors.

Findings of the study overall: A later analysis linked a missense DCLRE1C variant to TCR beta V- and J-gene trimming.

V shed 3 bases and J 5 bases; nucleotides not matched to a gene: 12. CDR1 is SGDLS and CDR2 is YYNGEE in the germline V gene. This CDR3 comprises 17 residues. This chain links TRBV9 with TRBJ2-2; TRBD1 aligns across 8 bases. Sequencing was performed on PBMCs. This clonotype was obtained from a male donor in good health and CMV-seropositive. The CDR3 spells CASSALGGQVRTGELFF. CDR3 DNA: TGTGCCAGCAGCGCACTAGGGGGACAGGTTAGGACCGGGGAGCTGTTTTTT.